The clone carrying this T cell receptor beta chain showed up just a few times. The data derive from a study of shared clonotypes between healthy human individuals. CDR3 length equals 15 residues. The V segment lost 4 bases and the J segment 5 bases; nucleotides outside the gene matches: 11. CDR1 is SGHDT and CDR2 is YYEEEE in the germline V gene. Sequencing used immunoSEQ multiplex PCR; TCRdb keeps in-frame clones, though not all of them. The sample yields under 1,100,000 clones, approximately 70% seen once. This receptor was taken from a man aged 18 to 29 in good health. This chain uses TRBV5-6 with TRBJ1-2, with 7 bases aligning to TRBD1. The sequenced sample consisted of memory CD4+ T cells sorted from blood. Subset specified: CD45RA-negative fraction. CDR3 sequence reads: CASSPGWTGEYGYTF. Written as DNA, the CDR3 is TGTGCCAGCAGCCCTGGATGGACAGGCGAATATGGCTACACCTTC.